This TCR beta chain was captured by sequencing in a study of T cells in Graves' hyperthyroidism and ophthalmopathy (dated 2019 in TCRdb). For context, the study as a whole: Peripheral blood samples were taken at the time of initial diagnosis, prior to any treatment. TCR V-J signatures able to tell the groups apart were searched for in a discovery cohort of 90 to 100 patients, of whom more than 40 had Graves' ophthalmopathy and 57 had stable Graves' hyperthyroidism. An independent validation cohort of around 19 hyperthyroidism patients and 15 or so patients who later progressed to ophthalmopathy tested prospective prediction of ophthalmopathy. The approximately 90 discovery patients were divided at random into training and test sets in a 7:3 ratio. Thyroid tissue and blood T-cell repertoires from more than 5 Graves' hyperthyroidism patients were also compared in the study. Following sampling, methimazole starting at 30 mg daily was given to hyperthyroidism patients, and high-dose intravenous methylprednisolone was given to ophthalmopathy patients. TCR Vbeta CDR3 sequencing of 140 or so peripheral blood samples (approximately 44 ophthalmopathy, about 80 hyperthyroidism and approximately 17 progressor patients) is reported in the paper. What the authors observed across the whole study: In validation, progression to ophthalmopathy was predicted by the model with 70.59% sensitivity and 72.22% specificity, a median of roughly 6 months before onset. No statistical method was used to set the sample size in advance, and investigators knew the group allocation. Most expanded thyroid clonotypes (frequency above 0.001) were also detected in blood, suggesting blood repertoires may reflect thyroid immune responses. Ophthalmopathy was separated from stable hyperthyroidism by a 13 V-J signature model, with 85% to 90% sensitivity and about 84% specificity obtained in cross-validation and 80%/75% obtained in testing.

TCR beta CDR3 regions were amplified from RNA transcripts. A first-round RT-PCR of the TCR CDR3 used the HTBI primer set with the Qiagen OneStep RT-PCR kit. Libraries were constructed in a second round of multiplex PCR, after which size selection and purification were performed. Sequencing of the libraries was done on an Illumina HiSeq2000 using paired-end 100 bp reads. The original pipeline was this. SOAPnuke was used to process the raw data, throwing out any read that contained adapters or uncalled bases, had a mean Phred below 15, or lacked an exact constant-primer or identifier match. COPE v1.2.5 was used to merge high-quality paired reads, and clonotypes were defined as unique nucleotide sequences. Clonotypes were aligned to IMGT TRBV, TRBD and TRBJ reference segments using MiTCR v1.1. The analysis was restricted to V-J combinations with a frequency above 0.0001, which together covered approximately 99% of the repertoires. The TCS score was defined as F50 (clonal expansion) divided by E x V (chaos), with BLOSUM62-based TCRdist calculated between CDR3 peptides within each V-J. Welch's t-statistics and random forest reduced several hundred V-J features to 10 to 15, which were used in a naive Bayes classifier (R e1071). In TCRdb, the public reads were trimmed at Q25 with fastp and aligned with MiXCR, with productive beta chains retained. Rows matching on CDR3 protein sequence are summarized as one entry with the most common DNA and genes. The V and J calls, along with clone size, are taken from TCRdb and not from the paper's own processing. This sample gives under 650,000 distinct CDR3 sequences in total; roughly 17% of them show up just once. The ten largest clones capture less than 4.5% of the sample.

Stable Graves' hyperthyroidism was defined as the absence of progression to ophthalmopathy over 18 months of follow-up. Hyperthyroidism patients were newly diagnosed, had a disease duration of under 2 months, and were aged 18 to 65 years. Patients with uncontrolled infections, other autoimmune diseases, pregnancy or lactation were excluded. Diagnoses were established on the basis of clinical symptoms, serum thyroxine and TRAb, thyroid ultrasound, and orbital computed tomography. PBMCs were separated from approximately 10 ml of fresh peripheral blood using Ficoll-Paque density gradient centrifugation. Trizol reagent was used to extract total RNA, and RNA quality was then checked on an Agilent 2100 Bioanalyzer. This clonotype was seen ten or more times. Its binding antigen is unknown. No much larger clone exists at a distance of one base, and base qualities are not known. CDR1 and CDR2, looked up from the germline V gene, are MNHEY and SVGEGT. Spanning cysteine to phenylalanine, the CDR3 consists of 14 amino acids. Of all the DNA, just the CDR3 is kept, 42 bases in frame from base 1. V drops 2 bases and J drops 4 bases, leaving 8 bases in between.

The chain employs TRBV6-2 or TRBV6-3 and TRBJ2-2; no D gene is confidently identified. The clonotype comes from a woman between 25 and 40 years old with Graves' hyperthyroidism. The sequencing sample was made of blood. The DNA reads TGTGCCAGCAGTTACCACGACGGCACCGGGGAGCTGTTTTTT. Protein translation: CASSYHDGTGELFF.